The 11 T cell receptor beta chains reported below all come from one sample, sequenced in a study of CD8+ T cells in alopecia areata. Treatment defined: oral pan-JAK inhibitor, 5-10 mg twice daily. TCR sequencing used cDNA made by reverse transcription of extracted RNA. Clones were read by immunoSEQ multiplex PCR, and TCRdb kept only the in-frame ones, dropping some. The sample shows 110,000 to 150,000 clones, 86% of them seen only once. The sequences come from CD8+ T cells sorted from blood, collected at week 4, from a patient treated with tofacitinib. These receptors were taken from a human donor with alopecia areata.

The V call is TRBV6-6, the J call TRBJ2-7; D gene uncertain. The germline CDR1 and CDR2 sequences are MNHNY and SVGAGI (reference sequence). V shed 3 bases and J shed 0 bases, with 6 bases lying between them. The CDR3 is 13 residues long. CDR3 nucleotide sequence: TGTGCCAGCAGTTATGAGCACTCCTACGAGCAGTACTTC. This translates into CASSYEHSYEQYF.

The CDR3 spells CSVEGPTYEQYF. As DNA, the CDR3 is TGCAGCGTTGAAGGGCCCACCTACGAGCAGTACTTC. The chain links TRBV29-1 to TRBJ2-5, with D hard to call. TRBJ2-7 matches the DNA end more closely, so the J call is doubtful. Per germline, CDR1 SQVTM and CDR2 ANQGSEA. The CDR3 runs 12 residues.

The chain uses TRBV6-1 and TRBJ2-7; TRBD1 is a possible D gene (5 bases). CDR1 is MNHNS, CDR2 SASEGT, per germline. The length of the CDR3 is 12 residues. The ends were cut back, 2 bases at V and 7 bases at J, with 9 bases in the middle. CDR3 DNA sequence: TGTGCCAGCAGTGAATTAGGGGAAGAGCAGTACTTC. Amino acid sequence: CASSELGEEQYF.

V and J are TRBV7-9 and TRBJ2-3; possibly TRBD1 for D (5 bases). V lost 5 bases and J 2 bases, leaving 8 bases between the germline ends. CDR1 and CDR2 from the germline V gene are SEHNR and FQNEAQ (reference sequence). This CDR3 has 13 residues. The CDR3 coding sequence is TGTGCCAGCAGCCCAGGGTTCACAGATACGCAGTATTTT. This sequence encodes CASSPGFTDTQYF.

In its sample, this clone was seen once. The rearrangement links TRBV30 to TRBJ2-1; D unresolved. The CDR3 is 11 amino acids. CDR1 and CDR2 from the germline V gene are GTSNPN and SVGIG (reference sequence). CDR3 region: CAMGSYNEQFF. The CDR3, as DNA: TGTGCTATGGGGTCTTACAATGAGCAGTTCTTC.

The chain recombines TRBV6-1 with TRBJ1-1; TRBD1 is a possible D gene (5 bases). Germline CDR1 MNHNS, CDR2 SASEGT. The CDR3 length is 12 residues. V lost 3 bases and J 4 bases, leaving 6 bases between the germline ends. As DNA, the CDR3 is TGTGCCAGCAGTGACGGGGGCACTGAAGCTTTCTTT. It is translated as CASSDGGTEAFF.

This sequence joins TRBV29-1 and TRBJ2-7, with 11 nucleotides matching TRBD1. Trimming took 7 bases from V and 4 from J; bases not matched to a gene: 3. Germline-derived CDR1 and CDR2 are SQVTM and ANQGSEA. CDR3 length: 12 residues. The CDR3 nucleotides are TGCAGCGCCGGGACAGGGGGGTACGAGCAGTACTTC. This encodes CSAGTGGYEQYF.

The chain uses TRBV29-1 and TRBJ2-2; no definite D call. The germline V gene has CDR1 SQVTM and CDR2 ANQGSEA. The length of the CDR3 is 14 residues. Trimming shortened V by 7 bases and J by 5 bases, and 17 bases separated the two germline ends. The CDR3 region is CSAGQVGGTGELFF. In DNA, the CDR3 is TGCAGCGCTGGTCAGGTTGGCGGAACCGGGGAGCTGTTTTTT.

This chain connects TRBV7-2 to TRBJ1-5, with D hard to call. The CDR3 is 15 residues long. CDR1 and CDR2 from the germline V gene are SGHTA and FQGNSA. Trimming cost V 4 bases and J 3 bases, with 13 bases left between them. CDR3 sequence (DNA): TGTGCCAGCAGCTCCAACGGGTCCCCCAATCAGCCCCAGCATTTT. It specifies CASSSNGSPNQPQHF.

This rearrangement joins TRBV18 to TRBJ2-1; 7 bases are shared with TRBD2. The CDR3 loop spans 15 amino acids. Per germline, CDR1 KGHSH and CDR2 LQKENI. V shed 0 bases, J shed 5 bases, and the junction held 4 bases outside the gene matches. CDR3 protein: CASSPPGGVNNEQFF. CDR3 DNA sequence: TGTGCCAGCTCACCACCGGGAGGGGTAAACAATGAGCAGTTCTTC.

This clone was observed a single time. The rearrangement links TRBV15 to TRBJ2-7; no clear D gene. The CDR3 has 16 amino acids. The V and J ends lost 0 bases and 0 bases respectively, with 12 bases between them. CDR1 and CDR2 (germline): LNHNV, YYDKDF (reference sequence). In DNA form, the CDR3 reads TGTGCCACCAGCAGAGATATCCAGCTGAGCTCCTACGAGCAGTACTTC. Protein sequence: CATSRDIQLSSYEQYF.